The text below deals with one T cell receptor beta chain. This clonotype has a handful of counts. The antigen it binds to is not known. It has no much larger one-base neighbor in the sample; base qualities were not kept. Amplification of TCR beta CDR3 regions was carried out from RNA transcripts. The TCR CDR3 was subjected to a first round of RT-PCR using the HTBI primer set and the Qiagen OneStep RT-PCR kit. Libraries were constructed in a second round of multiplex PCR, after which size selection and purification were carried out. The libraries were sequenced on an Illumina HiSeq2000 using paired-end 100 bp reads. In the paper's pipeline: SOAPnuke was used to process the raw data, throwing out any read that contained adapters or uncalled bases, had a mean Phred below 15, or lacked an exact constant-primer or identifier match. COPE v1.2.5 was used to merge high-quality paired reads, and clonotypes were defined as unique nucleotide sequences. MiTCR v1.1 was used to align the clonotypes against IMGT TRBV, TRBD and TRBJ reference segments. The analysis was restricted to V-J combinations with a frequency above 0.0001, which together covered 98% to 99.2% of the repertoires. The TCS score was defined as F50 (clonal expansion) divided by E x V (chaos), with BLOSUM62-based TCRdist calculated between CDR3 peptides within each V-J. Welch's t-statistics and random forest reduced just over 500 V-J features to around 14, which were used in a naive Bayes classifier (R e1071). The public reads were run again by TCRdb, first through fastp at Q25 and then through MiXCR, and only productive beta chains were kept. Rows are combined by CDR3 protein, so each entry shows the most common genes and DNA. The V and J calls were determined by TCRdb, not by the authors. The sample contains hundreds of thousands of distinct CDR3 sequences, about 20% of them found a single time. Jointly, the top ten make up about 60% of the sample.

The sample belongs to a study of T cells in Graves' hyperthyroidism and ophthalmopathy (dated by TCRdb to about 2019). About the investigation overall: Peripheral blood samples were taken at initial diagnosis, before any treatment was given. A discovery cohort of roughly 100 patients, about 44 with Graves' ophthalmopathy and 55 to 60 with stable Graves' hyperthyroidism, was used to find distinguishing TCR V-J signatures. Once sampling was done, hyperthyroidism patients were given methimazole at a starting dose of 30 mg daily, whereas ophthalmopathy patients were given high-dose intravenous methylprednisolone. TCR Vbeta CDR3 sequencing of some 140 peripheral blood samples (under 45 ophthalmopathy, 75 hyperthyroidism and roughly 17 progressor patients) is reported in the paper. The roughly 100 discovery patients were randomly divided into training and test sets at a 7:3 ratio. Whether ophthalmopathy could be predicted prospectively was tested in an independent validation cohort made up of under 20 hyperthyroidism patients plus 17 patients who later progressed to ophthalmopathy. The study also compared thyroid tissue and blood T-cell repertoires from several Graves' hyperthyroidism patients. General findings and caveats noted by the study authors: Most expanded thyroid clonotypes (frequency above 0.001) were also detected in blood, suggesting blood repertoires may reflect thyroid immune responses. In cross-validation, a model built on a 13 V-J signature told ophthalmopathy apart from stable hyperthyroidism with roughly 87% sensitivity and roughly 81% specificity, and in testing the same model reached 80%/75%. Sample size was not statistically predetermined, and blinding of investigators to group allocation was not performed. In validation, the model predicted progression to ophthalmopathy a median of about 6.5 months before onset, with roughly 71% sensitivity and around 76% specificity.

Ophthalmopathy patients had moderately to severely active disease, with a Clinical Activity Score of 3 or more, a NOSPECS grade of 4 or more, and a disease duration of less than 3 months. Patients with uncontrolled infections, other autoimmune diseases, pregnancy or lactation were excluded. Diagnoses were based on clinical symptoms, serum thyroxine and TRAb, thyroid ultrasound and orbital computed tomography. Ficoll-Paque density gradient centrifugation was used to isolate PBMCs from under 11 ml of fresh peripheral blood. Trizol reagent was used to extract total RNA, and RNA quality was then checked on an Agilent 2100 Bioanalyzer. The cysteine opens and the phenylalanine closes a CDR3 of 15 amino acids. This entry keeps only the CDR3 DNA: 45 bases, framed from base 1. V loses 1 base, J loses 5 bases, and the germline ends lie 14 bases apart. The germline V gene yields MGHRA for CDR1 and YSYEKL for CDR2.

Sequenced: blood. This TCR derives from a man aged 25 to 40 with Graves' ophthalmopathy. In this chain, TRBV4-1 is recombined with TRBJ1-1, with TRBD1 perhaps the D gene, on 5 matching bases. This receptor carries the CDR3 CASSQARQISTEAFF. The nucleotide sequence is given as TGCGCCAGCAGCCAAGCGCGACAGATAAGTACTGAAGCTTTCTTT.